The clone carrying this T cell receptor beta chain was detected many times. The data were taken from a study of T-cell reconstitution after alpha-beta-depleted transplantation in children. Unique molecular identifiers were incorporated when the TCRbeta library was constructed. From the PCR reads, TCRdb called clonotypes with MiXCR, one entry per CDR3 protein. The table records around 240,000 distinct CDR3 sequences, around 8.9% of them present only once. The TCR was taken from a human donor who donated a stem cell graft to a child with SCID. Material: PBMCs from the stem cell graft donor, obtained from the stem cell graft.

The CDR3 loop is CASSFQGSEQFF. Written as DNA, the CDR3 is TGCGCCAGCAGCTTTCAAGGGTCGGAGCAGTTCTTC. The chain recombines TRBV5-1 with TRBJ2-1; D gene unclear. The CDR3 sequence is 12 residues long. Germline CDR1 and CDR2: SGHRS and YFSETQ. V was trimmed by 2 bases and J by 10 bases, leaving 10 bases between them.